These T cell receptor beta chains were read from a single sample in a study of CD8+CD57+ T cells in acquired aplastic anemia. MiXCR, run by TCRdb on the reads, gives a single entry per CDR3 protein. Here the sample spans some 160,000 distinct CDR3 sequences, about 45% being singletons. The sample comprised sorted CD4+, CD8+, or CD8+CD57+ T cells (not recorded which) from PBMCs. These TCRs come from a human donor with aplastic anemia. Both conserved end residues are part of each CDR3.

TRBJ1-1 TRBV6-4 CASRGRETEAFF
TRBJ2-5 TRBV2 CASDGGFSETRYF
TRBJ1-5 TRBV3-1 CASSPRDRGTGQPQHF
TRBJ1-1 TRBV24-1 CATKQGGDTEAFF
TRBJ1-2 TRBV2 CASARQGGGVYTF
TRBJ2-7 TRBV20-1 CSAQSAAVASYEQYF
TRBJ2-5 TRBV29-1 CSVGGGTQYF
TRBJ1-6 TRBV6-2/TRBV6-3 CASSYSRQQSSYKSPLHF
TRBJ2-1 TRBV24-1 CATSDLGRGRDEQFF
TRBJ2-3 TRBV29-1 CSVTQHTQYF
TRBJ2-7 TRBV7-2 CASSLAGGEQYF
TRBJ1-6 TRBV30 CAWSDDREYNSPLHF
TRBJ2-5 TRBV18 CASSRTGPETQYF
TRBJ1-6 TRBV3-1 CASSQDITGSYNSPLHF
TRBJ2-7 TRBV12-3/TRBV12-4 CASSAPGDRSYEQYF
TRBJ2-7 TRBV10-3 CAISPGQGAGQYF
TRBJ2-2 TRBV9 CASSARRVTGELFF
TRBJ2-1 TRBV20-1 CSASEGLGYNEQFF
TRBJ2-7 TRBV18 CASSGAGRNEQYF
TRBJ2-1 TRBV7-6 CASSLGTGTLNEQFF
TRBJ2-1 TRBV10-3 CATWAGVEQFF
TRBJ1-2 TRBV7-2 CASSSRQGRTHGYTF
TRBJ1-2 TRBV19 CASSPGQGGYGYTF
TRBJ1-2 TRBV6-1 CASSEEAGGNGYTF
TRBJ2-7 TRBV29-1 CSASDGTGFGEQYF
TRBJ2-7 TRBV6-2/TRBV6-3 CASNSGGAYGQYF
TRBJ1-1 TRBV2 CASSASNRDTTEAFF
TRBJ2-2 TRBV9 CASSVRGSDTGELFF
TRBJ2-3 TRBV11-1 CASSYGGPSGDTQYF
TRBJ2-7 TRBV7-2 CASSLRTVGYHEQYF
TRBJ1-3 TRBV9 CASSVTRQGGGGNTIYF
TRBJ1-5 TRBV7-9 CASNERFDQPQHF
TRBJ2-3 TRBV2 CASSDMGSLRTDTQYF
TRBJ1-1 TRBV4-3 CASSHGTANTEAFF
TRBJ1-2 TRBV27 CASSPGEGWTGYTF
TRBJ2-3 TRBV19 CASMGLAGSDTQYF
TRBJ2-7 TRBV24-1 CATSDALTGPSYEQYF